Below, 7 T cell receptor beta chains from the same sample are listed, as sequenced in a study of T cells in Graves' hyperthyroidism and ophthalmopathy. What was amplified from RNA transcripts were TCR beta CDR3 regions. First-round RT-PCR of the TCR CDR3 relied on the HTBI primer set. TCRdb re-called the multiplex PCR reads through MiXCR, storing one row per CDR3 protein. The data show 250,000 to 350,000 distinct CDR3 sequences, with around 20% seen just once and 64% held by the top ten. The sample taken for sequencing was blood. These TCRs come from a man aged 25-45 years with Graves' ophthalmopathy.

With regard to this clonotype: This sequence may be a read error, since a much larger clone differs from it by one base. CDR3 coding DNA: TGTGCCAGCAGCCAGTCTCGACTCGGAGAGCAGTACTTC. Its protein product is CASSQSRLGEQYF. The chain carries TRBV3-1 and TRBJ2-7; D gene ambiguous. The CDR3 covers 13 residues. The V gene's germline CDR1 is LGHDT and CDR2 YNNKEL (reference sequence). V lost 3 bases, J lost 7 bases, and 13 bases lay in between.

This clonotype was picked up a small number of times. The chain has TRBV7-3 and TRBJ2-2; 8 nucleotides agree with TRBD2. The CDR3 covers 18 residues. V lost 4 bases to trimming and J lost 0 bases; unmatched junction nucleotides: 10. Germline values: CDR1 SGHTA, CDR2 FQGTGA. CDR3 nucleotides: TGTGCCAGCAGCTCGAAGCTGGCGGGAGGATCGAACACCGGGGAGCTGTTTTTT. Amino acid sequence: CASSSKLAGGSNTGELFF.

V is TRBV7-3 and J is TRBJ2-1, with D possibly matching TRBD2 (6 bases). The J call is doubtful: the DNA matches TRBJ2-7 better. Germline V gene lookup returns CDR1 SGHTA and CDR2 FQGTGA. This CDR3 comprises 12 residues. As DNA, the CDR3 is TGTGCCAGCAGGGGCGGGGTCAATGAGCAGTACTTC. As protein: CASRGGVNEQYF.

The J gene is TRBJ2-7, the V gene TRBV6-1; TRBD1 or TRBD2 may be the D gene (5 bases each). The CDR3 contains 13 residues. In germline, CDR1 is MNHNS, CDR2 SASEGT. The V gene lost 5 bases and the J gene lost 2 bases, with 10 bases spanning the gap. The CDR3 is CASSSGTPYEQYF. Written as DNA, the CDR3 is TGTGCCAGCAGTTCGGGGACCCCCTACGAGCAGTACTTC.

Many counts were recorded for this clonotype. The chain employs TRBV11-2 and TRBJ1-3; D not certain. Germline V gene sequence: CDR1 SGHAT, CDR2 FQNNGV. There are 16 residues in the CDR3. V was cut by 3 bases and J by 0 bases, with 12 bases left in between. The CDR3 is CASSLVGGLSGNTIYF. CDR3 bases: TGTGCCAGCAGCTTGGTCGGAGGGCTCTCTGGAAACACCATATATTTT.

This clonotype was observed a handful of times. The V call is TRBV3-1, the J call TRBJ2-2; 9 positions agree with TRBD2. Germline-derived CDR1 and CDR2 are LGHDT and YNNKEL (reference sequence). V was clipped by 4 bases and J by 6 bases; unmatched bases: 9. CDR3 length: 16 residues. The CDR3 DNA reads as TGTGCCAGCAGCCCGCCCGGGACTAGCCTGTCCGGGGAGCTGTTTTTT. This translates into CASSPPGTSLSGELFF.

In its sample, this clonotype was seen once. The V call is TRBV19, the J call TRBJ1-3; D is perhaps TRBD1 (5 bases). Germline V lookup: CDR1 LNHDA, CDR2 SQIVND (reference sequence). CDR3 length equals 15 residues. Trimming took 9 bases from V and 3 from J, leaving 18 bases between them. CDR3 nucleotide sequence: TGTGCCAGCCAACCTGGTGCGGGGGGTGGAAACACCATATATTTT. Residues: CASQPGAGGGNTIYF. The whole variable domain, remainder taken from reference TRBV19 and TRBJ1-3, is DGGITQSPKYLFRKEGQNVTLSCEQNLNHDAMYWYRQDPGQGLRLIYYSQIVNDFQKGDIAEGYSVSREKKESFPLTVTSAQKNPTAFYLCASQPGAGGGNTIYFGEGSWLTVV.